The 6 T cell receptor beta chains reported below all come from one sample, sequenced in a study of read filtering for tumor transcriptome and immune sequencing (dated by TCRdb to 2018 to 2021). The run used an Illumina HiSeq 4000. Starting from 400 to 450 ng RNA, TCR libraries were constructed with the Immunoverse kit using molecular barcoded adaptors that cover the alpha/delta and beta/gamma chains. TCRdb reworked the public reads: Q25 trimming with fastp, MiXCR clone assembly, productive beta chains retained. Entries are consolidated by CDR3 protein sequence, retaining the most common genes and DNA. A total of 5,000 to 6,500 distinct CDR3 sequences appear in this sample, about 25% of them only once. The ten largest clones represent under 50% of the sample. Sequenced sample: a population of CD138-negative cells sorted from bone marrow. The cell subset or site label of this sample denotes: bone marrow mononuclear cells depleted of CD138+ plasma/myeloma cells by negative magnetic selection. These receptor sequences come from a donor older than 35 with multiple myeloma.

As for this clonotype: With a much larger clone just one base away, this may be a read error. This rearrangement joins TRBV27 to TRBJ2-4, with D perhaps matching TRBD2 (6 bases). Germline CDR1 is MNHEY and CDR2 is SMNVEV (reference sequence). V lost 2 bases and J 4 bases, leaving 9 bases between the germline ends. This CDR3 has 14 residues. The CDR3 loop reads CASSLLATKNIQYF. CDR3 coding DNA: TGTGCCAGCAGTTTACTAGCGACTAAAAACATTCAGTACTTC.

On this clonotype: Compared with germline, one end of the junction differs, possibly owing to a read error. This sequence joins TRBV4-3 and TRBJ2-1; 7 nucleotides align to TRBD2. CDR1 and CDR2 (germline): LGHNA, YSLEER. This CDR3 spans 15 amino acids. The CDR3 loop is CASSQGVGGMVAQLF. The CDR3 nucleotides read TGCGCCAGCAGCCAGGGGGTCGGGGGGATGGTTGCGCAGCTCTTC.

This clonotype occurred many times. The chain joins TRBV29-1 to TRBJ2-7, with D tentatively TRBD1 or TRBD2 (7 bases each). The CDR3 spans 14 residues. CDR1 is SQVTM and CDR2 is ANQGSEA in the germline V gene. The V and J ends lost 6 bases and 0 bases respectively, with 15 bases between them. CDR3 in DNA: TGCAGCGTGGGGGGGACAGTGAGCTCCTACGAGCAGTACTTC. This encodes CSVGGTVSSYEQYF.

With respect to this clonotype: The junction differs from germline at one of its ends, possibly a read error. The chain uses TRBV20-1 and TRBJ2-2; 10 bases match TRBD2. Germline assignment: CDR1 DFQATT and CDR2 SNEGSKA (reference sequence). The CDR3 length is 17 residues. The CDR3 coding sequence is TGCAATGCTAGAGGTCTCTGGACTAGCGGAAACACCGGGGAGCTGTTTTTT. This encodes CNARGLWTSGNTGELFF.

With respect to this clonotype: The missing conserved phenylalanine or tryptophan at the end of this CDR3 makes a read error likely. This chain joins TRBV20-1 and TRBJ2-1; a possible D gene is TRBD2 (5 bases). Trimming pared 1 base from V and 9 bases from J, leaving 19 bases between. The germline V gene encodes CDR1 DFQATT and CDR2 SNEGSKA (reference sequence). This CDR3 region has 15 residues. CDR3 nucleotide sequence: TGCAGTGCTAGAGCAAGGAGCGGAAGGGCTTTTGAGCAGTTCATC. Its protein product is CSARARSGRAFEQFI.

This clonotype has ten or more counts. This rearrangement joins TRBV4-3 to TRBJ1-1; possible D gene TRBD1, 6 bases. This CDR3 spans 15 amino acids. Trimming shortened V by 0 bases and J by 3 bases, and 11 bases separated the two germline ends. The V gene's germline CDR1 is LGHNA and CDR2 YSLEER. The CDR3 sequence: CASSQDPRGDTEAFF. The CDR3 DNA is TGCGCCAGCAGCCAAGATCCCAGGGGAGACACTGAAGCTTTCTTT.